Listed here are 3 T cell receptor beta chains from one sample, sequenced in a study of T cells in localized non-small cell lung cancer. The table came from immunoSEQ multiplex PCR; TCRdb's copy has only in-frame clones and leaves some out. Among tens of thousands of clones listed, roughly 88% were seen once. The sequences come from peripheral blood, collected before any cancer treatment. The receptors shown here come from a woman aged 40 to 75 with stage I lung adenocarcinoma.

V gene TRBV6-1 combines with J gene TRBJ2-5; D is perhaps TRBD1 (5 bases). From germline, CDR1 is MNHNS and CDR2 SASEGT. Deletions cut 7 bases from V and 0 bases from J, with 12 bases between. The CDR3 runs to 14 residues. This chain's CDR3 is CASTVDSNQETQYF. The CDR3 DNA sequence: TGTGCCAGCACCGTCGACAGCAACCAAGAGACCCAGTACTTC.

The rearrangement uses TRBV7-8 and TRBJ2-3; D tentatively fits TRBD1 or TRBD2 (5 bases each). This CDR3 has 15 residues. V was cut by 5 bases and J by 12 bases, with 24 bases left in between. Germline V gives CDR1 SGHVS, CDR2 FQNEAQ. The CDR3 loop is CASSHSMGPASSQYF. As DNA, the CDR3 is TGTGCCAGCAGCCACTCCATGGGACCCGCGTCGTCCCAGTATTTT.

The chain couples TRBV11-1 to TRBJ1-2; D is ambiguous. This CDR3 has 15 residues. CDR1 and CDR2 from the germline V gene are SGHAT and FQDESV (reference sequence). V lost 3 bases to trimming and J lost 8 bases, with 19 bases between them. CDR3 in DNA: TGTGCCAGCAGCTTGGGGTCGGGCCCCCTCCTCGGCTACACCTTC. Its translation: CASSLGSGPLLGYTF.